This T cell receptor (beta chain) was captured in a study of blood T cell repertoires in COVID-19. Study as a whole: The United States, Italy and Spain provided the acute and convalescent COVID-19 samples. The cDNA or gDNA used as material had been derived from T cells, B-cell-depleted T cells, or PBMCs.

In the original processing: Amplification from reference gene primers served as the basis for estimated nucleated cell counts. Assay used: immunoSEQ multiplex PCR; TCRdb lists only in-frame clones, some missing. For V, J and clone size, that table is used; D and trimming come from the DNA. Among fewer than 75,000 clones listed, roughly 90% were seen once. Germline CDR1 SGHTA, CDR2 FQGNSA. This CDR3 has 14 residues. V lost 2 bases, J lost 6 bases, and 13 bases lay in between. V usage is TRBV7-2 and J usage is TRBJ1-1; D is perhaps TRBD1 (5 bases). The source of this sequence is a man in his forties or fifties with active COVID-19. The source material was peripheral blood. The CDR3 DNA sequence: TGTGCCAGCAGCTTACTTGCAGGGTTCTCTGAAGCTTTCTTT. Protein product: CASSLLAGFSEAFF.